These 21 T cell receptor beta chains originate from one sample sequenced in a study of control samples from healthy donors and cancer patients. Repertoires were generated with immunoSEQ multiplex PCR, while TCRdb's copy carries only in-frame clones and drops some. The sample consists of about 83,000 clones, roughly nine tenths of them appearing once. The specimen sequenced was blood. These receptors all stem from a man between 50 and 59 years old in good health.

The V and J genes are TRBV6-5 and TRBJ1-1; TRBD1 matches at 7 bases. Germline CDR1 reads MNHEY; CDR2 reads SVGAGI. J was trimmed by 0 bases and V by 9 bases; bases with no gene match: 7. CDR3 length: 14 residues. The CDR3 spells CASYPGQMNTEAFF. CDR3 sequence (DNA): TGTGCCAGTTACCCGGGACAGATGAACACTGAAGCTTTCTTT.

The gene calls are TRBV11-2 and TRBJ1-2; TRBD1 might be the D (5 bases). This CDR3 contains 15 residues. Trimming took 1 base from V and 6 from J, leaving 15 bases between them. Germline assignment: CDR1 SGHAT and CDR2 FQNNGV. CDR3 residues: CASSLADSRRDGYTF. The CDR3 coding sequence is TGTGCCAGCAGCTTAGCTGACAGCAGACGGGATGGCTACACCTTC.

The V gene is TRBV19, the J gene TRBJ1-3; 9 nucleotides line up with TRBD1. The CDR3 loop spans 15 amino acids. The trim removed 5 bases at V and 2 bases at J, leaving 4 bases unmatched. Germline assignment: CDR1 LNHDA and CDR2 SQIVND (reference sequence). Here the CDR3 reads CASSPRDRAGNTIYF. The CDR3 DNA follows: TGTGCCAGTAGTCCCCGGGACAGGGCTGGAAACACCATATATTTT.

V gene TRBV7-9 combines with J gene TRBJ2-1; 7 nucleotides match TRBD1. Trimming removed 1 base from V and 8 bases from J; junction bases left unmatched: 5. The CDR3 loop spans 14 amino acids. Germline CDR1 reads SEHNR; CDR2 reads FQNEAQ (reference sequence). CDR3: CASSLGGGWDEQFF. The CDR3 DNA sequence: TGTGCCAGCAGCTTAGGAGGGGGCTGGGATGAGCAGTTCTTC.

V is TRBV29-1 and J is TRBJ1-2; 9 bases map to TRBD1. CDR1 and CDR2 (germline): SQVTM, ANQGSEA. The V gene end was trimmed by 5 bases and the J gene end by 5 bases; junction bases not matched to a gene: 6. The CDR3 extends over 13 amino acids. The CDR3 region is CSVTMGQGYGYTF. CDR3 nucleotides: TGCAGCGTTACGATGGGACAGGGTTATGGCTACACCTTC.

This rearrangement joins TRBV18 to TRBJ1-2; the match to TRBD1 covers 8 bases. The length of the CDR3 is 13 residues. Germline V gives CDR1 KGHSH, CDR2 LQKENI. The ends lost 5 bases at V and 8 bases at J; junction bases unmatched: 7. The CDR3 DNA reads as TGTGCCAGCTCAAAGGACAGGGCGGAGGGCTACACCTTC. As protein: CASSKDRAEGYTF.

The chain employs TRBV19 and TRBJ2-5, with 9 bases fitting TRBD1. J was trimmed by 5 bases and V by 3 bases; bases with no gene match: 10. CDR1 LNHDA and CDR2 SQIVND come from the germline V gene (reference sequence). This CDR3 comprises 16 residues. In nucleotides, the CDR3 is TGTGCCAGTAGTATCAATATAGGACAGGGGTCGGAGACCCAGTACTTC. Amino acid sequence: CASSINIGQGSETQYF.

Note on this clone: Because the CDR3 is missing its conserved closing phenylalanine or tryptophan, this is likely a read error. The chain employs TRBV6-6 and TRBJ1-1, with 7 bases that match TRBD1. Germline trimming cut 2 bases from V and 3 bases from J; bases unmatched to any gene: 3. This CDR3 is 14 amino acids long. In germline, CDR1 is MNHNY, CDR2 SVGAGI (reference sequence). The CDR3 loop is CASSYRDSHTEAFL. CDR3 DNA sequence: TGTGCCAGCAGTTACCGGGACAGCCACACTGAAGCTTTCCTT.

The chain has TRBV20-1 and TRBJ1-2, with a tentative D call TRBD1 (5 bases). The length of the CDR3 is 15 residues. Germline assignment: CDR1 DFQATT and CDR2 SNEGSKA (reference sequence). Trimming pared 3 bases from V and 6 bases from J, leaving 20 bases between. CDR3: CSASLQGLRYNGYTF. CDR3 coding DNA: TGCAGTGCTAGTTTGCAGGGTCTGAGGTATAATGGCTACACCTTC.

This chain connects TRBV24-1 to TRBJ2-1; perhaps TRBD1 as D (6 bases). Germline CDR1 KGHDR, CDR2 SFDVKD. The CDR3 sequence is 17 residues long. Trimming removed 3 bases from V and 3 bases from J, with 17 bases in between. The CDR3 here is CATSDPGTGSNYNEQFF. Here the CDR3 DNA reads TGTGCCACCAGTGATCCGGGTACAGGGAGTAACTACAATGAGCAGTTCTTC.

The chain combines TRBV18 with TRBJ2-7; tentatively, D is TRBD2 (5 bases). The CDR3 sequence is 13 residues long. V shed 6 bases and J shed 4 bases, with 13 bases lying between them. Per germline, CDR1 KGHSH and CDR2 LQKENI. The CDR3 spells CASSHGETYEQYF. As DNA, the CDR3 is TGTGCCAGCTCCCACGGGGAAACATACGAGCAGTACTTC.

Only one count was recorded for this clone. The rearrangement uses TRBV19 and TRBJ1-1; D remains unclear. V lost 5 bases and J 8 bases, leaving 15 bases between the germline ends. CDR1 is LNHDA, CDR2 SQIVND, per germline (reference sequence). This CDR3 has 13 amino acids. This chain's CDR3 is CASSASTVGEAFF. The CDR3 nucleotides are TGTGCCAGTAGTGCATCGACCGTCGGAGAAGCTTTCTTT.

A single count supports this clone. V gene TRBV2 combines with J gene TRBJ2-1; 8 bases map to TRBD1. The V and J ends lost 10 bases and 4 bases, in that order; junction bases with no gene match: 9. The CDR3 runs 14 residues. Germline CDR1 SNHLY, CDR2 FYNNEI. CDR3 sequence: CATAPGQAYNEQFF. CDR3 DNA: TGTGCCACAGCTCCGGGACAGGCATACAATGAGCAGTTCTTC.

V gene TRBV9 combines with J gene TRBJ2-7; 8 bases map to TRBD1. Germline CDR1 reads SGDLS; CDR2 reads YYNGEE. The CDR3 has 15 amino acids. J was trimmed by 0 bases and V by 0 bases; bases with no gene match: 2. CDR3 sequence: CASSVGTGFSYEQYF. CDR3 sequence (DNA): TGTGCCAGCAGCGTAGGGACAGGGTTCTCCTACGAGCAGTACTTC.

The chain couples TRBV12-3 or TRBV12-4 to TRBJ2-1, with a tentative D call TRBD1 (6 bases). V lost 5 bases, J lost 14 bases, and 13 bases lay in between. The CDR3 is made up of 11 amino acids. The CDR3 coding sequence is TGTGCCAGCAGTAGCGGTCGACAGGAGTTCTTC. Encoded protein: CASSSGRQEFF.

This clone was seen more than once but under ten times. The chain employs TRBV18 and TRBJ1-6; possibly TRBD1 for D (5 bases). The CDR3 runs to 14 residues. V gave up 1 base and J gave up 7 bases, with 8 bases separating them. Germline V gives CDR1 KGHSH, CDR2 LQKENI. Here the CDR3 DNA reads TGTGCCAGCTCACCACAACAGGAGAATTCACCCCTCCACTTT. As protein: CASSPQQENSPLHF.

The genes are TRBV29-1 and TRBJ1-1, with D unclear. Germline V gene sequence: CDR1 SQVTM, CDR2 ANQGSEA. CDR3 length equals 11 residues. V lost 4 bases, J lost 8 bases, and 11 bases lay in between. CDR3 coding DNA: TGCAGCGTTGTAAAGGTAGAGGAAGCTTTCTTT. Translated: CSVVKVEEAFF.

The chain recombines TRBV2 with TRBJ1-1; D is perhaps TRBD1 (5 bases). Germline values: CDR1 SNHLY, CDR2 FYNNEI. V dropped 4 bases and J dropped 6 bases, with 12 bases sitting between them. The CDR3 contains 13 residues. The CDR3 sequence: CASSVNPRAEAFF. CDR3 in DNA: TGTGCCAGCAGTGTAAACCCCAGGGCTGAAGCTTTCTTT. Using reference TRBV2 and TRBJ1-1 for the parts outside the CDR3, the full variable domain is EPEVTQTPSHQVTQMGQEVILRCVPISNHLYFYWYRQILGQKVEFLVSFYNNEISEKSEIFDDQFSVERPDGSNFTLKIRSTKLEDSAMYFCASSVNPRAEAFFGQGTRLTVV.

This clone was counted only a few times. This chain connects TRBV7-9 to TRBJ1-6; D is uncertain. Trimming took 1 base from V and 9 from J, leaving 7 bases between them. The CDR3 is made up of 13 amino acids. The V gene's germline CDR1 is SEHNR and CDR2 FQNEAQ (reference sequence). The CDR3 DNA follows: TGTGCCAGCAGCTTAGTTGACTCTTCACCCCTCCACTTT. This sequence encodes CASSLVDSSPLHF.

The chain has TRBV19 and TRBJ1-5; D perhaps matches TRBD1 (5 bases). Between the trimmed V and J ends, which lost 11 bases and 7 bases, there was a span of 12 bases. The CDR3 loop spans 11 amino acids. The germline CDR1 and CDR2 sequences are LNHDA and SQIVND (reference sequence). CDR3 nucleotides: TGTGCCGTTGGGGGTGAGCAGCCCCAGCATTTT. Translating gives CAVGGEQPQHF.

This clone was counted between two and nine times. The chain recombines TRBV5-6 with TRBJ1-5; a weak D match, TRBD1 (5 bases). Germline V gene lookup returns CDR1 SGHDT and CDR2 YYEEEE. This CDR3 region has 14 residues. V gave up 1 base and J gave up 3 bases, with 8 bases separating them. CDR3 region: CASSLSTVNQPQHF. The CDR3 coding sequence is TGTGCCAGCAGCTTGTCGACAGTCAATCAGCCCCAGCATTTT.